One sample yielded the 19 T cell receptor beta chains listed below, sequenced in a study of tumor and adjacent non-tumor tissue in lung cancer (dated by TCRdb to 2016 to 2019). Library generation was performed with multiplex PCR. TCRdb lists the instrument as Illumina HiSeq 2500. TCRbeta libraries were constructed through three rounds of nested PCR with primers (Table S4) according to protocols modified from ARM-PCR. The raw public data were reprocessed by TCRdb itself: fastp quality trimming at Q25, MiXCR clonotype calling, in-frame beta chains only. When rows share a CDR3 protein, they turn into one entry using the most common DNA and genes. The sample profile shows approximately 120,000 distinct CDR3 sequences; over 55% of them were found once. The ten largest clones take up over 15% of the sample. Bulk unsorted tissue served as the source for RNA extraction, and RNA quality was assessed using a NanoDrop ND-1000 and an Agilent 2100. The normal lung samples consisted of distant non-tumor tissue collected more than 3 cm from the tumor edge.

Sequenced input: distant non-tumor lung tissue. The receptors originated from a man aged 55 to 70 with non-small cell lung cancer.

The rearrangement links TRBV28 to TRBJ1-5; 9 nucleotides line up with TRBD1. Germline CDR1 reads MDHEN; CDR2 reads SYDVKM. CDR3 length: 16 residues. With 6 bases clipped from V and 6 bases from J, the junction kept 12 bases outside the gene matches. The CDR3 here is CASRGTGGARGQPQHF. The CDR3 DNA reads TGTGCCAGCAGAGGCACAGGGGGCGCAAGGGGTCAGCCCCAGCATTTT. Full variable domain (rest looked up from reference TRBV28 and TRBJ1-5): DVKVTQSSRYLVKRTGEKVFLECVQDMDHENMFWYRQDPGLGLRLIYFSYDVKMKEKGDIPEGYSVSREKKERFSLILESASTNQTSMYLCASRGTGGARGQPQHFGDGTRLSIL.

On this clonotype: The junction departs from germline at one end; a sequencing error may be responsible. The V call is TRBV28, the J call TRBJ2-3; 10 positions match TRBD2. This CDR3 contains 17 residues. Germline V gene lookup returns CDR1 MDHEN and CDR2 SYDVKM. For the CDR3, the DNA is TGCGTCAGCAGGCCTAACCTCGGACTAGCGGAAGGGGATACGCAGTATTTT. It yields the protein CVSRPNLGLAEGDTQYF.

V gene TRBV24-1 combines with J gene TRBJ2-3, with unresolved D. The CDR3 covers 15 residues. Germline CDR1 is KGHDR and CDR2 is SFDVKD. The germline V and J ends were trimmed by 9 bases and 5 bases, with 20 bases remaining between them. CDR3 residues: CATGAATSPRDTQYF. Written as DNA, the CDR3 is TGTGCCACCGGTGCCGCAACTTCACCTCGAGATACGCAGTATTTT.

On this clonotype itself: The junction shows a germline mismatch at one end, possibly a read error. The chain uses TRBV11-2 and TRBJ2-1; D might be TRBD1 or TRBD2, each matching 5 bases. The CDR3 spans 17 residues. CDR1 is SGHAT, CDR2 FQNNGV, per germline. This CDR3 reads CASSLVVELPFRGEQFF. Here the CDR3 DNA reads TGTGCCAGCAGCTTAGTGGTGGAACTGCCTTTCCGAGGGGAGCAATTCTTC.

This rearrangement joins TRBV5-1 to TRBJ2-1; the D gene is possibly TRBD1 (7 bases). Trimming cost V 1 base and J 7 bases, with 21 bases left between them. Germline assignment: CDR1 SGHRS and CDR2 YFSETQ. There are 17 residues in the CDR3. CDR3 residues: CASSLSPPQAGGNEQFF. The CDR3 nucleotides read TGCGCCAGCAGCTTGTCACCCCCTCAAGCAGGGGGGAATGAGCAGTTCTTC.

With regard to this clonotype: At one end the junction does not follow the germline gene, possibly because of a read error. CDR3 DNA sequence: TGTGCCAGCAACTTAGTCGGCTACACAGATACCCAGCATTTT. This sequence encodes CASNLVGYTDTQHF. The chain combines TRBV11-3 with TRBJ2-3; the D is unclear. The DNA end is more similar to TRBJ1-5, so the J call may be wrong. This CDR3 contains 14 residues. Looked up from germline, CDR1 is SGHNT and CDR2 is YENEEA.

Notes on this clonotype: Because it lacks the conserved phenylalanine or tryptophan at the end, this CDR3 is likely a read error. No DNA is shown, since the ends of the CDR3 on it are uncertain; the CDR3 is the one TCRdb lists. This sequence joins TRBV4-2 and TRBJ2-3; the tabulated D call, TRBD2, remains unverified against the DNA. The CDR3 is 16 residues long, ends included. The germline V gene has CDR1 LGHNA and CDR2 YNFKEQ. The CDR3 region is CASSHGTSGSTDTHYY.

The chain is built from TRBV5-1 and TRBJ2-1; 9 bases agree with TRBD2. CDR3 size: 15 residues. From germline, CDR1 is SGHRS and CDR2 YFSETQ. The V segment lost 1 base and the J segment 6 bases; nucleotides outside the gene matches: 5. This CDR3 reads CASSLMVAGANEQFF. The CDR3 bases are TGCGCCAGCAGCTTGATGGTAGCGGGGGCCAATGAGCAGTTCTTC. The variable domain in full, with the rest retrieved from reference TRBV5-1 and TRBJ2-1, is KAGVTQTPRYLIKTRGQQVTLSCSPISGHRSVSWYQQTPGQGLQFLFEYFSETQRNKGNFPGRFSGRQFSNSRSEMNVSTLELGDSALYLCASSLMVAGANEQFFGPGTRLTVL.

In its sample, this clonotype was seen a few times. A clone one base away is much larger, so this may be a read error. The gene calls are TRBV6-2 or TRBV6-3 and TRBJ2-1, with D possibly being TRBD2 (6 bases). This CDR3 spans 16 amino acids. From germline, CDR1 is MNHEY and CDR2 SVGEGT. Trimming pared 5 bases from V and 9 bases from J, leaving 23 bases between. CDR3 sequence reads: CASSHGTGADVGEQFF. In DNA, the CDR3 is TGTGCCAGCAGTCACGGTACGGGAGCGGATGTGGGTGAGCAGTTCTTC.

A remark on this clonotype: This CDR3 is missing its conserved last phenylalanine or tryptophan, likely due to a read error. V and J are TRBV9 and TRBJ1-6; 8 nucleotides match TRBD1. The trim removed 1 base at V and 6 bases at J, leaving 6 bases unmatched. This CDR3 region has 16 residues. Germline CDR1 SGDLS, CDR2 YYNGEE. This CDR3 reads CASSVPGQEGNSPLHI. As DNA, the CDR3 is TGTGCCAGCAGCGTACCGGGACAGGAGGGTAATTCACCCCTCCACATT.

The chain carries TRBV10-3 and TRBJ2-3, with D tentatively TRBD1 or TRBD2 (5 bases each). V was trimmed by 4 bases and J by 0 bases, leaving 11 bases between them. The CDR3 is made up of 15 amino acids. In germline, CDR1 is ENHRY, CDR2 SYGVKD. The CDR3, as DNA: TGTGCCATCAGTGCGGCAGGGACCAGCACAGATACGCAGTATTTT. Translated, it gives CAISAAGTSTDTQYF.

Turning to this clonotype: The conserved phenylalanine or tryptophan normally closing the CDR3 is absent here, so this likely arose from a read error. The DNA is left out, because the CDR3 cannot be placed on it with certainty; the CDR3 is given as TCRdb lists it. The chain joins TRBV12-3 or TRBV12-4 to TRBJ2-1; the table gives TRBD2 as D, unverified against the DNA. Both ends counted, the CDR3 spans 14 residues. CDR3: CANSYWTDNNEHFL.

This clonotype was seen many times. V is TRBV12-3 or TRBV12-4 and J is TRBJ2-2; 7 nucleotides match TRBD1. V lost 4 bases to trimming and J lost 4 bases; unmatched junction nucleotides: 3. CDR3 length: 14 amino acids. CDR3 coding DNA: TGTGCCAGCAGTTACAACAGGGGCACCGGGGAGCTGTTTTTT. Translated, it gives CASSYNRGTGELFF.

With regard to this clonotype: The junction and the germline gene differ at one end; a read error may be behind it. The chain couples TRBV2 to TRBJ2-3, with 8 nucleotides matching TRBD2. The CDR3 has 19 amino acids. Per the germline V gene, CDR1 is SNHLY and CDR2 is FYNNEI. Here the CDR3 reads CANSRSWRGESQTLDTQYF. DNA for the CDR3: TGCGCCAACAGTCGATCTTGGCGGGGGGAATCTCAGACTCTAGATACGCAGTATTTT. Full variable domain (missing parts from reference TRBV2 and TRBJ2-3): EPEVTQTPSHQVTQMGQEVILRCVPISNHLYFYWYRQILGQKVEFLVSFYNNEISEKSEIFDDQFSVERPDGSNFTLKIRSTKLEDSAMYFCANSRSWRGESQTLDTQYFGPGTRLTVL.

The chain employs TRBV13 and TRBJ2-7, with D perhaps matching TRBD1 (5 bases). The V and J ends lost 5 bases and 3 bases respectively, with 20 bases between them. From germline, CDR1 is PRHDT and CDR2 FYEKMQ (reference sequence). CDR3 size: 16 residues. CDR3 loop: CASSVKAVGLVYEQYF. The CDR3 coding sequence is TGTGCCAGCAGCGTTAAGGCGGTGGGGCTGGTCTACGAGCAGTACTTC.

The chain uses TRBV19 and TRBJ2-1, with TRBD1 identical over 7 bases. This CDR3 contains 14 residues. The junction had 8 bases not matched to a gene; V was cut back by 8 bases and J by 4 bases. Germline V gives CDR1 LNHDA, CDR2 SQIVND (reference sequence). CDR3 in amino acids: CASARDSQYNEQFF. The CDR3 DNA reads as TGTGCCAGTGCACGGGACAGCCAGTACAATGAGCAGTTCTTC.

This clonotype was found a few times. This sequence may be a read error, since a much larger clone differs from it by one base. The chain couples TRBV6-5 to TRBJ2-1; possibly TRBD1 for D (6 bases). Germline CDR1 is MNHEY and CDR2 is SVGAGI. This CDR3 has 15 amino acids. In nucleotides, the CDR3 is TGTGTCAGCAACCTCCGGACAGACTCCTACAATGAGCAGTTCTTC. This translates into CVSNLRTDSYNEQFF.

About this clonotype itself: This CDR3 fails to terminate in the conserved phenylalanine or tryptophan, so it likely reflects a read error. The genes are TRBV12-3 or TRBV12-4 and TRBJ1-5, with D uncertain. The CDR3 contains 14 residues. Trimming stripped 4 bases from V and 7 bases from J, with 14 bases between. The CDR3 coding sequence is TGTGCCAGCAGTTCGCAACGCGGAGGCCAGCCCCAGCATCTT. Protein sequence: CASSSQRGGQPQHL.

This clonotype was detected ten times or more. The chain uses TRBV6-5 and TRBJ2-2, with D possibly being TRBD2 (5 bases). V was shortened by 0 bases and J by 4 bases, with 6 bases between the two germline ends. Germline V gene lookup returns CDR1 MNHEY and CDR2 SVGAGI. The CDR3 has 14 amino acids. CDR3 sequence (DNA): TGTGCCAGCAGTTACTCCGGGGTCACCGGGGAGCTGTTTTTT. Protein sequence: CASSYSGVTGELFF.